This paragraph covers one TCR beta chain sequence. TCRdb keeps only in-frame clones here, not all; method: immunoSEQ multiplex PCR. The repertoire holds 120,000 or so clones, 88% seen once, with 0.88% in the top ten. These data originate in a study of blood T cell repertoires in COVID-19. Study context: The United States, Italy and Spain supplied acute and convalescent COVID-19 samples. T cells, B-cell-depleted T cells, or PBMCs supplied cDNA or gDNA.

This CDR3 has 16 amino acids. V gave up 0 bases and J gave up 1 base, with 9 bases separating them. The germline gives CDR1 MNHEY, CDR2 SVGEGT. The sequencing input was peripheral blood. The rearrangement uses TRBV6-2 or TRBV6-3 and TRBJ2-2, with D uncertain. The receptor was isolated from a woman aged 50 to 65 with active or convalescent COVID-19. The CDR3 spells CASSYSRRLNTGELFF. In nucleotides, the CDR3 is TGTGCCAGCAGTTACTCGAGGCGGTTGAACACCGGGGAGCTGTTTTTT.